The 30 T cell receptor beta chains below come from one sample, sequenced in a study of beta chain features in type 1 diabetes. Broader study findings: Moderate yet significant TCRB CDR3 shortening was seen in Type 1 diabetes patients in all four CD4+ subsets.

Their specific antigens are unknown. Expressed TCRB transcripts got sequenced, as all isolated RNA was reverse transcribed. Only in-frame clones appear in the TCRdb table, and some are missing; sequencing was by immunoSEQ multiplex PCR. The table shows 50,000 to 65,000 clones, with 42% occurring only once. Material: Tregs from blood. All receptors derive from a man aged 25 to 40 with type 1 diabetes.

The gene calls are TRBV29-1 and TRBJ2-4, with D maybe TRBD2 (5 bases). V was pared by 4 bases and J by 7 bases, with 14 bases between. This CDR3 spans 13 amino acids. From germline, CDR1 is SQVTM and CDR2 ANQGSEA. The CDR3 nucleotides read TGCAGCGTTGGTCAACGGACTGGGAACATTCAGTACTTC. As protein: CSVGQRTGNIQYF.

The gene calls are TRBV5-4 and TRBJ2-6; D may be TRBD2 (5 bases). Germline V gives CDR1 SGHNT, CDR2 YYREEE (reference sequence). Between the trimmed V and J ends, which lost 5 bases and 2 bases, there was a span of 17 bases. The CDR3 is 17 residues long. The CDR3 region is CASSPLREGAGANVLTF. CDR3 DNA: TGTGCCAGCAGTCCTCTTCGCGAGGGCGCTGGGGCCAACGTCCTGACTTTC.

The sample holds a few counts of this clone. The V call is TRBV7-9, the J call TRBJ2-1, with TRBD2 matching over 11 bases. With V trimmed by 1 base and J by 4 bases, 0 bases remained unmatched. This CDR3 has 15 amino acids. Germline V gene sequence: CDR1 SEHNR, CDR2 FQNEAQ (reference sequence). CDR3 nucleotides: TGTGCCAGCAGCTTAGGACTAGCGGGGTACAATGAGCAGTTCTTC. Translation gives CASSLGLAGYNEQFF. The complete variable domain, with remaining parts taken from reference TRBV7-9 and TRBJ2-1, reads DTGVSQNPRHKITKRGQNVTFRCDPISEHNRLYWYRQTLGQGPEFLTYFQNEAQLEKSRLLSDRFSAERPKGSFSTLEIQRTEQGDSAMYLCASSLGLAGYNEQFFGPGTRLTVL.

V usage is TRBV28 and J usage is TRBJ1-2, with 11 bases matching TRBD1. The CDR3 is 15 amino acids. Unmatched junction bases numbered 10, after V lost 5 bases and J lost 8 bases. The germline CDR1 and CDR2 sequences are MDHEN and SYDVKM. CDR3 DNA sequence: TGTGCCAGCAGTGACCAGGACAGGGGGCTACGAGGCTACACCTTC. This encodes CASSDQDRGLRGYTF.

V usage is TRBV7-2 and J usage is TRBJ2-5; the match to TRBD2 covers 10 bases. Germline lookup yields CDR1 SGHTA and CDR2 FQGNSA. V dropped 3 bases and J dropped 4; count of bases not matched to a gene: 2. The CDR3 runs 14 residues. The CDR3 DNA is TGTGCCAGCAGCTTCCAGCGGGAGGGAGAGACCCAGTACTTC. It is translated as CASSFQREGETQYF.

CDR3 protein: CASSQDRTWSSGSFEQFF. The DNA for the CDR3 is TGCGCCAGCAGCCAAGATCGTACATGGTCTAGCGGGAGTTTTGAGCAGTTCTTC. The chain couples TRBV4-1 to TRBJ2-1; 10 bases map to TRBD2. The CDR3 has 18 residues. Germline V gives CDR1 MGHRA, CDR2 YSYEKL. The ends lost 0 bases at V and 9 bases at J; junction bases unmatched: 14.

The CDR3, as DNA: TGTGCCACCAGCAGAGATCGAGGTGGTGAGCAGTTCTTC. This translates into CATSRDRGGEQFF. The rearrangement joins TRBV15 to TRBJ2-1; D unclear. Germline V CDR1 and CDR2: LNHNV, YYDKDF (reference sequence). V lost 0 bases and J 9 bases, leaving 9 bases between the germline ends. The CDR3 runs to 13 residues.

J is TRBJ1-6 and V is TRBV7-9, with 7 bases aligning to TRBD1. J gave up 7 bases and V 5 bases, and 8 bases lay outside the gene matches. CDR1 is SEHNR, CDR2 FQNEAQ, per germline (reference sequence). CDR3 length: 15 amino acids. CDR3 residues: CASSLQGSGNSPLHF. The CDR3 region has the DNA TGTGCCAGCAGCCTACAGGGGAGCGGGAATTCACCCCTCCACTTT.

This rearrangement joins TRBV28 to TRBJ2-3; 10 bases align to TRBD2. Germline-derived CDR1 and CDR2 are MDHEN and SYDVKM. The CDR3 spans 14 residues. The trim removed 5 bases at V and 11 bases at J, leaving 10 bases unmatched. The CDR3 sequence: CASSPSGRTYLQYF. Here the CDR3 DNA reads TGTGCCAGCAGTCCTAGCGGGAGAACCTATTTGCAGTATTTT.

V usage is TRBV18 and J usage is TRBJ1-1; a possible D gene is TRBD1 (5 bases). V lost 6 bases to trimming and J lost 0 bases, with 8 bases between them. The CDR3 has 13 amino acids. Germline assignment: CDR1 KGHSH and CDR2 LQKENI. CDR3: CASSQGLNTEAFF. DNA for the CDR3: TGTGCCAGCTCCCAGGGCTTGAACACTGAAGCTTTCTTT. The full variable domain, with the rest looked up from reference TRBV18 and TRBJ1-1, is NAGVMQNPRHLVRRRGQEARLRCSPMKGHSHVYWYRQLPEEGLKFMVYLQKENIIDESGMPKERFSAEFPKEGPSILRIQQVVRGDSAAYFCASSQGLNTEAFFGQGTRLTVV.

The gene calls are TRBV7-9 and TRBJ2-1; 7 nucleotides match TRBD2. The CDR3 covers 16 residues. The germline gives CDR1 SEHNR, CDR2 FQNEAQ (reference sequence). V dropped 4 bases and J dropped 4; count of bases not matched to a gene: 10. CDR3 sequence reads: CASSSVRVAGYNEQFF. The CDR3 DNA reads as TGTGCCAGCAGCTCGGTCCGAGTAGCGGGTTACAATGAGCAGTTCTTC.

The chain carries TRBV19 and TRBJ1-1; 8 bases align to TRBD1. The junction had 8 bases not matched to a gene; V was cut back by 5 bases and J by 3 bases. This CDR3 region has 15 residues. Germline loops: CDR1 LNHDA, CDR2 SQIVND (reference sequence). The CDR3 loop reads CASSGRPQGDTEAFF. CDR3 coding DNA: TGTGCCAGTAGTGGTCGTCCACAGGGGGACACTGAAGCTTTCTTT.

CDR3: CASSLDLGGTDTQYF. For the CDR3, the DNA is TGTGCCAGCAGCTTGGATCTAGGCGGCACAGATACGCAGTATTTT. The V call is TRBV5-4, the J call TRBJ2-3; D not certain. Germline CDR1 is SGHNT and CDR2 is YYREEE (reference sequence). The CDR3 is 15 residues long. The V and J ends lost 0 bases and 1 base respectively, with 9 bases between them.

This clone occurred a few times. The chain carries TRBV5-4 and TRBJ2-3; 9 nucleotides match TRBD2. With 5 bases clipped from V and 2 bases from J, the junction kept 6 bases outside the gene matches. Germline V gene lookup returns CDR1 SGHNT and CDR2 YYREEE (reference sequence). The CDR3 is made up of 15 amino acids. The CDR3 sequence is CASSSLAGITDTQYF. In DNA, the CDR3 is TGTGCCAGCAGTAGCCTAGCGGGGATCACAGATACGCAGTATTTT.

The chain links TRBV27 to TRBJ2-7, with D possibly being TRBD1 (7 bases). Germline V lookup: CDR1 MNHEY, CDR2 SMNVEV (reference sequence). CDR3 length equals 14 residues. Deletions cut 6 bases from V and 3 bases from J, with 15 bases between. This CDR3 reads CASRTGVGGYEQYF. The CDR3 coding sequence is TGTGCCAGCAGAACAGGGGTCGGGGGCTACGAGCAGTACTTC.

The chain has TRBV28 and TRBJ1-1, with D possibly TRBD1 on 6 matching bases. The CDR3 has 14 residues. The V end was cut by 2 bases, the J end by 2 bases, with 9 bases between. The V gene's germline CDR1 is MDHEN and CDR2 SYDVKM. CDR3 residues: CASSLLRGNTEAFF. The CDR3 DNA reads as TGTGCCAGCAGTTTACTCAGGGGCAACACTGAAGCTTTCTTT.

The J gene is TRBJ2-1, the V gene TRBV27; TRBD2 agrees at 7 bases. This CDR3 is built from 15 residues. V lost 5 bases, J lost 3 bases, and 7 bases stayed unmatched. Germline loops: CDR1 MNHEY, CDR2 SMNVEV (reference sequence). In DNA form, the CDR3 reads TGTGCCAGCAGTCCCCCCAGGACTAGCTACAATGAGCAGTTCTTC. The encoded protein is CASSPPRTSYNEQFF.

The chain joins TRBV7-8 to TRBJ2-7; TRBD1 is a possible D gene (5 bases). CDR1 is SGHVS and CDR2 is FQNEAQ in the germline V gene. The CDR3 contains 14 residues. V lost 3 bases and J lost 7, with 16 bases in between. The CDR3 coding sequence is TGTGCCAGCAGCTTTCTAAGGGGCCTTGGAGAGCAGTACTTC. The encoded protein is CASSFLRGLGEQYF.

The V and J genes are TRBV11-2 and TRBJ2-3, with 9 bases matching TRBD2. The CDR3 contains 16 residues. V was pared by 2 bases and J by 3 bases, with 6 bases of the junction left unmatched. CDR1 SGHAT and CDR2 FQNNGV come from the germline V gene. The CDR3, as DNA: TGTGCCAGCAGCTTATGGCGGGGGGGGATAACAGATACGCAGTATTTT. This translates into CASSLWRGGITDTQYF.

This clone was found a few times. V usage is TRBV5-1 and J usage is TRBJ2-1; 10 bases fit TRBD2. Germline lookup yields CDR1 SGHRS and CDR2 YFSETQ. V shed 0 bases, J shed 4 bases, and the junction held 7 bases outside the gene matches. This CDR3 contains 17 residues. CDR3 DNA sequence: TGCGCCAGCAGCTTGGGGGCTAGCGGGAGTACTTACAATGAGCAGTTCTTC. It codes for CASSLGASGSTYNEQFF.

This clone was seen a handful of times. The chain combines TRBV7-2 with TRBJ2-7; 14 bases map to TRBD2. CDR1 SGHTA and CDR2 FQGNSA come from the germline V gene. Unmatched junction bases numbered 5, after V lost 1 base and J lost 6 bases. The CDR3 sequence is 16 residues long. The CDR3 DNA reads TGTGCCAGCAGCTTAGGACCGGGACTAGCGGGAGTCGAGCAGTACTTC. The encoded protein is CASSLGPGLAGVEQYF.

The V and J genes are TRBV6-5 and TRBJ2-5, with D perhaps matching TRBD2 (6 bases). The tail of the sequence fits TRBJ2-7 better, so the J call may be wrong. The CDR3 contains 15 residues. The germline V gene has CDR1 MNHEY and CDR2 SVGAGI. CDR3 bases: TGTGCCAGCAGTGGGGGGACGGCGTTTGCCTACGAGCAGTACTTC. Translated: CASSGGTAFAYEQYF.

The chain employs TRBV28 and TRBJ2-7, with 9 positions matching TRBD2. The CDR3 loop spans 15 amino acids. Germline CDR1 reads MDHEN; CDR2 reads SYDVKM. V dropped 2 bases and J dropped 2; count of bases not matched to a gene: 4. CDR3 amino acids: CASSLTSSGAYEQYF. DNA of the CDR3: TGTGCCAGCAGTTTAACGTCTAGCGGGGCCTACGAGCAGTACTTC.

This clone came up a few times. The J gene is TRBJ2-1, the V gene TRBV19, with TRBD2 matching over 14 bases. With 6 bases clipped from V and 7 bases from J, the junction kept 11 bases outside the gene matches. Germline V gives CDR1 LNHDA, CDR2 SQIVND (reference sequence). CDR3 size: 17 residues. The CDR3 DNA follows: TGTGCCAGTAGAAGCGGGACTAGCGGGAGCGGATTGAATGAGCAGTTCTTC. Amino acid sequence: CASRSGTSGSGLNEQFF.

In this sample, this clone turned up a few times. The chain combines TRBV10-3 with TRBJ2-3; 12 positions match TRBD2. Germline V CDR1 and CDR2: ENHRY, SYGVKD. This CDR3 comprises 17 residues. V lost 6 bases, J lost 3 bases, and 10 bases stayed unmatched. In nucleotides, the CDR3 is TGTGCCATCAGCCGACTAGCGGGAGTTCGTATGACAGATACGCAGTATTTT. Amino acids: CAISRLAGVRMTDTQYF.

This clone has more than one count but fewer than ten. The sample carries other DNA sequences with the same CDR3. V and J are TRBV6-1 and TRBJ2-3; D might be TRBD2 (5 bases). V gave up 0 bases and J gave up 6 bases, with 7 bases separating them. This CDR3 contains 13 residues. Germline V gene data show CDR1 as MNHNS and CDR2 as SASEGT. CDR3 sequence: CASSEARGDTQYF. The CDR3 DNA is TGTGCCAGCAGTGAAGCAAGAGGGGATACGCAGTATTTT.

This clone showed up just a few times. The chain has TRBV6-5 and TRBJ1-4, with 7 nucleotides matching TRBD1. J lost 4 bases, V lost 4 bases, and 3 bases had no gene match. The germline gives CDR1 MNHEY, CDR2 SVGAGI. This CDR3 has 14 amino acids. The CDR3 protein is CASSWDRFNEKLFF. In DNA, the CDR3 is TGTGCCAGCAGTTGGGACAGATTTAATGAAAAACTGTTTTTT.

This clone came up a few times. V and J are TRBV7-9 and TRBJ2-7, with TRBD1 identical over 8 bases. Trimming removed 2 bases from V and 7 bases from J; junction bases left unmatched: 13. Germline CDR1 SEHNR, CDR2 FQNEAQ (reference sequence). The length of the CDR3 is 16 residues. CDR3 DNA sequence: TGTGCCAGCAGCTTACTCGGGGCAGGGGGCTTGGTTGAGCAGTACTTC. Its translation: CASSLLGAGGLVEQYF.

The rearrangement links TRBV5-1 to TRBJ2-1, with 9 bases that match TRBD2. J gave up 5 bases and V 6 bases, and 6 bases lay outside the gene matches. The CDR3 loop spans 14 amino acids. Germline CDR1 and CDR2: SGHRS and YFSETQ. The CDR3 region is CASNPSGINNEQFF. The DNA for the CDR3 is TGCGCCAGCAACCCTAGCGGGATCAACAATGAGCAGTTCTTC.

A few counts support this clone. The V gene is TRBV2, the J gene TRBJ1-4; unclear D gene. The CDR3 spans 12 residues. Looked up from germline, CDR1 is SNHLY and CDR2 is FYNNEI. V dropped 2 bases and J dropped 10 bases, with 8 bases sitting between them. CDR3 region: CASSERRIKLFF. DNA for the CDR3: TGTGCCAGCAGTGAAAGGAGGATAAAACTGTTTTTT. The full variable domain, with the rest looked up from reference TRBV2 and TRBJ1-4, is EPEVTQTPSHQVTQMGQEVILRCVPISNHLYFYWYRQILGQKVEFLVSFYNNEISEKSEIFDDQFSVERPDGSNFTLKIRSTKLEDSAMYFCASSERRIKLFFGSGTQLSVL.